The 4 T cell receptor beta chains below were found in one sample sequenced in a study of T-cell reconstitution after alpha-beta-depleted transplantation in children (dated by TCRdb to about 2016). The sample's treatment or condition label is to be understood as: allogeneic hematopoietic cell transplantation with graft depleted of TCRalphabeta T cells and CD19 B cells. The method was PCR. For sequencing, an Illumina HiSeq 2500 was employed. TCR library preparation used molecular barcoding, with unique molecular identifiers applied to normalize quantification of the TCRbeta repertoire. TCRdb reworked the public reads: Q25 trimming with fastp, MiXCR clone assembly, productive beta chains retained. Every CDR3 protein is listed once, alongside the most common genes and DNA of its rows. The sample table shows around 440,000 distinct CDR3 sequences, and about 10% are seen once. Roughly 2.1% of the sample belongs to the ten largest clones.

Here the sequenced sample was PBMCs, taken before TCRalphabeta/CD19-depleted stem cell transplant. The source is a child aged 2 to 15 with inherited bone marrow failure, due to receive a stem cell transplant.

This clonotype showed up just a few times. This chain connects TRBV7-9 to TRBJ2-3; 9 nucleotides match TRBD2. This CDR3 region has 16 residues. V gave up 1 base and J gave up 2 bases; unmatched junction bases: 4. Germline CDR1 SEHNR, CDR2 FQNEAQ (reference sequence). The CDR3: CASSLGLAAPTDTQYF. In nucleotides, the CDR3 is TGTGCCAGCAGCTTAGGACTAGCGGCCCCCACAGATACGCAGTATTTT.

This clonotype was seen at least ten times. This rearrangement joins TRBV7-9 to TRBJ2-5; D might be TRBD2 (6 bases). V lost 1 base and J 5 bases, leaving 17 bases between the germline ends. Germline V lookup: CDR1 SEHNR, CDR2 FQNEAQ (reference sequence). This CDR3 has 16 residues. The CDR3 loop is CASSLEKGGNSETQYF. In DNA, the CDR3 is TGTGCCAGCAGCTTAGAAAAGGGCGGGAATTCCGAGACCCAGTACTTC.

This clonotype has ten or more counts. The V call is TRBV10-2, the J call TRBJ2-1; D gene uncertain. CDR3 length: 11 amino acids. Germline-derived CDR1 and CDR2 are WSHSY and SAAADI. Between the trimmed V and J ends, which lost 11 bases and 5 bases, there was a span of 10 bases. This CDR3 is CAYGTNNEQFF. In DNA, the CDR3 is TGCGCCTATGGAACCAACAATGAGCAGTTCTTC.

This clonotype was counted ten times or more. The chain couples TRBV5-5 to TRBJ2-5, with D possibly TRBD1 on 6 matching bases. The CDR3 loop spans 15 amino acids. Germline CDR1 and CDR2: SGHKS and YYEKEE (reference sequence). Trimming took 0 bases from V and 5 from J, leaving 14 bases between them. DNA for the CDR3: TGTGCCAGCAGCTTGGAAACAGGGAGACGGGAGACCCAGTACTTC. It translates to CASSLETGRRETQYF.